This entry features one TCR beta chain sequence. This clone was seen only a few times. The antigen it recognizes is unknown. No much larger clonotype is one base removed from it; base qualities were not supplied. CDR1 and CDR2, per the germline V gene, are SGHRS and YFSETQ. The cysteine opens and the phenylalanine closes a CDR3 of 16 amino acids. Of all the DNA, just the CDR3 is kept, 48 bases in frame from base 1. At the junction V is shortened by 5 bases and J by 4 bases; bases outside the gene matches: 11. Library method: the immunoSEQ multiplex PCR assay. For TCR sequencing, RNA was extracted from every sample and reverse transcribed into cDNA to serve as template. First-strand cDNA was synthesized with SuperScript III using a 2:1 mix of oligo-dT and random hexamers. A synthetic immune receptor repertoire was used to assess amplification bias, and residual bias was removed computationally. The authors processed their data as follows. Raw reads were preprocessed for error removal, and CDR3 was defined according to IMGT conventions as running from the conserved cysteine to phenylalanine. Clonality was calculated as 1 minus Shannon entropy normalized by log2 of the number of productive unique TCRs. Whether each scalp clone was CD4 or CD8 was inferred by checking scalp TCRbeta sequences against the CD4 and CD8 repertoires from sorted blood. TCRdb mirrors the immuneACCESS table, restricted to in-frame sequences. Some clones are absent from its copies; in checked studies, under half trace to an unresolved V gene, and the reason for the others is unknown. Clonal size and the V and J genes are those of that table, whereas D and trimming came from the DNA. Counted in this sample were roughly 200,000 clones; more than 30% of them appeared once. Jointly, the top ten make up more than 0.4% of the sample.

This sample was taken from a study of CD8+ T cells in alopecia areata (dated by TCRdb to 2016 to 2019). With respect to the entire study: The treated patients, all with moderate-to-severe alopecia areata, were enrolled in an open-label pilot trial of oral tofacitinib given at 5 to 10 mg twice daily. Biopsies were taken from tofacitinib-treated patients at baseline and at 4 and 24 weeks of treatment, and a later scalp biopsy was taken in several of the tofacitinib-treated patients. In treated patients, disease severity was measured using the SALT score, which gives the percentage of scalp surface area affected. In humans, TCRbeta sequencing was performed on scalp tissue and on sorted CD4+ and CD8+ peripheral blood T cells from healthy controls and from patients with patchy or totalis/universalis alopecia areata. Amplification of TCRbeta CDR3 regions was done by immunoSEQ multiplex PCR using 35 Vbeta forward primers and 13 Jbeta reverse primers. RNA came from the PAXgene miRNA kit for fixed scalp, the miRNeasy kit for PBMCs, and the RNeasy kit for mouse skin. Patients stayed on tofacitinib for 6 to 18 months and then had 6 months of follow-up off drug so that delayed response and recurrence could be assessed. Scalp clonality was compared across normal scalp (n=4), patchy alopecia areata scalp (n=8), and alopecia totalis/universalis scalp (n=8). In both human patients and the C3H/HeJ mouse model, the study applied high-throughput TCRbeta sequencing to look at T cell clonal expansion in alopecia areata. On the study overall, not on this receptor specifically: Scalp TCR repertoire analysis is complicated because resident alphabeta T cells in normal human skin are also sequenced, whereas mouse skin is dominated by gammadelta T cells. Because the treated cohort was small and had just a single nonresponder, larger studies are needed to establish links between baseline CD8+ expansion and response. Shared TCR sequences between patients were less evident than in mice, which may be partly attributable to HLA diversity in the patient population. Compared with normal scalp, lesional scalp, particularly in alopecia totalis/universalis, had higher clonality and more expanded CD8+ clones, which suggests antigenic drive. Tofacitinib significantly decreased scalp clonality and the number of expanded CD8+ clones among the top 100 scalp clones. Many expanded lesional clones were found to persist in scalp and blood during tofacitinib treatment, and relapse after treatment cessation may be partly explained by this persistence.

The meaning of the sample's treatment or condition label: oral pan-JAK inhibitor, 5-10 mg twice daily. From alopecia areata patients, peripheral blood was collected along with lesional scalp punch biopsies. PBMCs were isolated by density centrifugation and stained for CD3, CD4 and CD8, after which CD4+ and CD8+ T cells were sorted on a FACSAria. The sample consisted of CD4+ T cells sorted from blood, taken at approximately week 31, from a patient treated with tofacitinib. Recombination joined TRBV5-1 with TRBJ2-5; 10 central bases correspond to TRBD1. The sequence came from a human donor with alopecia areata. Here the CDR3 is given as CASRPTTGGLGETQYF. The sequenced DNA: TGCGCCAGCAGGCCGACGACAGGGGGCCTGGGAGAGACCCAGTACTTC.